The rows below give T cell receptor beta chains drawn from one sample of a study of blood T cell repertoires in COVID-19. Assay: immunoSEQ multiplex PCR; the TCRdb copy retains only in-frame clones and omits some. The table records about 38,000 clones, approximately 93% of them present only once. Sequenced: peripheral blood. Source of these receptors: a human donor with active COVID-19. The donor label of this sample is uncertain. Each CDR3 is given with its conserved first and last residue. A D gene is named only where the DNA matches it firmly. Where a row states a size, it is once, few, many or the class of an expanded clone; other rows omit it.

CDR3: CAILTGETQYF
DNA: TGTGCCATCCTGACGGGTGAGACCCAGTACTTC
J: TRBJ2-5
V: TRBV28
D: .
size: .

CDR3: CASSKIFSDRGLYEQYF
DNA: TGTGCCAGCAGTAAGATATTTTCGGACAGGGGGTTGTACGAGCAGTACTTC
J: TRBJ2-7
V: TRBV28
D: TRBD1
size: .

CDR3: CASSYSGGRYEQYF
DNA: TGTGCCAGCAGTTACTCTGGCGGGAGGTACGAGCAGTACTTC
J: TRBJ2-7
V: TRBV6-6
D: TRBD2
size: .

CDR3: CASSIGRGQGQETQYF
DNA: TGTGCCAGCAGTATTGGCAGGGGACAGGGACAAGAGACCCAGTACTTC
J: TRBJ2-5
V: TRBV5-4
D: TRBD1
size: .

CDR3: CSVDATGNTEAFF
DNA: TGCAGCGTTGACGCCACGGGGAACACTGAAGCTTTCTTT
J: TRBJ1-1
V: TRBV29-1
D: .
size: .

CDR3: CASSLPGKGAQHF
DNA: TGTGCCAGCAGCCTGCCCGGGAAGGGGGCCCAGCATTTT
J: TRBJ1-5
V: TRBV7-9
D: .
size: .

CDR3: CASSQTLAGINEQFF
DNA: TGTGCCAGCAGCCAAACACTAGCGGGTATCAATGAGCAGTTCTTC
J: TRBJ2-1
V: TRBV3-1/TRBV3-2
D: TRBD2
size: .

CDR3: CASTRDRAYNQPQHF
DNA: TGTGCCAGCACGCGGGACAGGGCTTACAATCAGCCCCAGCATTTT
J: TRBJ1-5
V: TRBV6-5
D: TRBD1
size: .

CDR3: CASKVQPTGYTF
DNA: TGTGCCAGCAAGGTACAGCCTACTGGCTACACCTTC
J: TRBJ1-2
V: TRBV2
D: .
size: .

CDR3: CASSLSPGQGNNEQFF
DNA: TGTGCCAGCAGCTTATCCCCGGGACAGGGTAACAATGAGCAGTTCTTC
J: TRBJ2-1
V: TRBV7-2
D: TRBD1
size: once

CDR3: CASSLGGGGREQYF
DNA: TGTGCCAGCAGCTTAGGTGGGGGCGGCCGCGAGCAGTACTTC
J: TRBJ2-7
V: TRBV13
D: .
size: .

CDR3: CASSESLGGEQFF
DNA: TGCGCCAGCAGTGAGTCTCTCGGCGGGGAGCAGTTCTTC
J: TRBJ2-1
V: TRBV10-1
D: .
size: .

CDR3: CASTTGGGDTQYF
DNA: TGTGCCAGCACGACCGGGGGGGGAGATACGCAGTATTTT
J: TRBJ2-3
V: TRBV2
D: TRBD2
size: .

CDR3: CASSLDSLAGGNEQFF
DNA: TGTGCCAGCAGCTTAGACTCACTAGCGGGGGGGAATGAGCAGTTCTTC
J: TRBJ2-1
V: TRBV11-3
D: TRBD2
size: once

CDR3: CASRQTGSGNTIYF
DNA: TGTGCCAGCAGGCAGACAGGGTCTGGAAACACCATATATTTT
J: TRBJ1-3
V: TRBV6-5
D: TRBD1
size: .

CDR3: CASSPSGRVEKLFF
DNA: TGCGCCAGCAGCCCGAGTGGGCGGGTGGAAAAACTGTTTTTT
J: TRBJ1-4
V: TRBV5-1
D: .
size: .

CDR3: CASSFGGSRSYEQYF
DNA: TGTGCCAGCAGTTTTGGGGGCAGTCGCTCCTACGAGCAGTACTTC
J: TRBJ2-7
V: TRBV28
D: .
size: .

CDR3: CASSPGTGDYGYTF
DNA: TGTGCCAGCTCGCCCGGGACAGGGGACTATGGCTACACCTTC
J: TRBJ1-2
V: TRBV18
D: TRBD1
size: .

CDR3: CASKASMNTEAFF
DNA: TGCGCCAGCAAAGCCTCGATGAACACTGAAGCTTTCTTT
J: TRBJ1-1
V: TRBV5-1
D: .
size: .

CDR3: CASSHDRLANEQFF
DNA: TGTGCCAGCAGTCACGACAGGCTTGCCAATGAGCAGTTCTTC
J: TRBJ2-1
V: TRBV6-5
D: .
size: .

CDR3: CASSGDRRGGSGDTQYF
DNA: TGTGCCAGCAGTGGGGACAGGCGGGGGGGTTCGGGTGATACGCAGTATTTT
J: TRBJ2-3
V: TRBV25-1
D: .
size: .

CDR3: CASSEVAAGNTIYF
DNA: TGTGCCAGCAGTGAAGTCGCGGCTGGAAACACCATATATTTT
J: TRBJ1-3
V: TRBV2
D: .
size: .

CDR3: CASSLSRVEQFF
DNA: TGCGCCAGCAGCTTGAGCCGGGTTGAGCAGTTCTTC
J: TRBJ2-1
V: TRBV5-1
D: .
size: .

CDR3: CASSYVAENEKLFF
DNA: TGTGCCAGCAGTTACGTGGCGGAGAATGAAAAACTGTTTTTT
J: TRBJ1-4
V: TRBV6-2/TRBV6-3
D: .
size: .

CDR3: CASSPRRLAGVNTGELFF
DNA: TGTGCCAGCTCACCACGACGACTAGCGGGTGTGAACACCGGGGAGCTGTTTTTT
J: TRBJ2-2
V: TRBV18
D: TRBD2
size: once

CDR3: CASSQTQGTGELFF
DNA: TGTGCCAGCAGCCAAACACAGGGTACCGGGGAGCTGTTTTTT
J: TRBJ2-2
V: TRBV3-1/TRBV3-2
D: .
size: .

CDR3: CASSFAGANVLTF
DNA: TGTGCCAGCAGCTTCGCGGGGGCCAACGTCCTGACTTTC
J: TRBJ2-6
V: TRBV7-9
D: .
size: .

CDR3: CASSPTGGGNNSPLHF
DNA: TGTGCCAGCAGTCCGACAGGGGGCGGTAATAATTCACCCCTCCACTTT
J: TRBJ1-6
V: TRBV27
D: TRBD1
size: .

CDR3: CASSMSGGTDEQYF
DNA: TGTGCCAGTAGTATGTCGGGGGGTACCGACGAGCAGTACTTC
J: TRBJ2-7
V: TRBV19
D: TRBD2
size: .

CDR3: CASSPDRGTGETQYF
DNA: TGTGCCAGCAGTCCCGACAGGGGAACAGGGGAGACCCAGTACTTC
J: TRBJ2-5
V: TRBV6-2/TRBV6-3
D: TRBD1
size: .

CDR3: CASSGGLAGSEQYF
DNA: TGTGCCAGCAGCGGGGGACTAGCGGGGAGCGAGCAGTACTTC
J: TRBJ2-7
V: TRBV9
D: TRBD2
size: .

CDR3: CASSQSDRRFGYTF
DNA: TGTGCCAGCAGCCAATCTGACAGGCGGTTTGGCTACACCTTC
J: TRBJ1-2
V: TRBV14
D: .
size: .

CDR3: CASSLLGGGSYNSPLHF
DNA: TGTGCCAGCAGTTTATTGGGGGGGGGCTCCTATAATTCACCCCTCCACTTT
J: TRBJ1-6
V: TRBV27
D: .
size: once

CDR3: CASSQGIGRNTEAFF
DNA: TGTGCCAGCTCACAGGGGATAGGACGGAACACTGAAGCTTTCTTT
J: TRBJ1-1
V: TRBV18
D: .
size: few

CDR3: CASSLTGGGYEQYF
DNA: TGTGCCAGCAGCTTAACAGGGGGCGGGTACGAGCAGTACTTC
J: TRBJ2-7
V: TRBV7-9
D: TRBD1
size: once

CDR3: CASSRTRGSGANVLTF
DNA: TGCGCCAGCAGCAGAACCCGGGGCTCTGGGGCCAACGTCCTGACTTTC
J: TRBJ2-6
V: TRBV5-1
D: .
size: .

CDR3: CASSSTLAKNIQYF
DNA: TGTGCCAGCAGCTCAACTTTGGCCAAAAACATTCAGTACTTC
J: TRBJ2-4
V: TRBV7-2
D: .
size: .

CDR3: CASNRGRRTSNTEAFF
DNA: TGTGCCAGTAACAGGGGGCGACGGACAAGCAACACTGAAGCTTTCTTT
J: TRBJ1-1
V: TRBV19
D: TRBD1
size: .

CDR3: CSASTGDSSYEQYF
DNA: TGCAGTGCTAGTACGGGGGACAGCTCCTACGAGCAGTACTTC
J: TRBJ2-7
V: TRBV20-1
D: .
size: .

CDR3: CASSWGGTVISPLHF
DNA: TGTGCCAGCAGTTGGGGCGGGACTGTAATTTCACCCCTCCACTTT
J: TRBJ1-6
V: TRBV27
D: .
size: once

CDR3: CASRIAGGRFNEQFF
DNA: TGTGCCAGCCGGATAGCGGGGGGGAGGTTCAATGAGCAGTTCTTC
J: TRBJ2-1
V: TRBV27
D: TRBD2
size: .

CDR3: CASSLGQGGNQPQHF
DNA: TGTGCCAGCAGTTTAGGGCAGGGGGGCAATCAGCCCCAGCATTTT
J: TRBJ1-5
V: TRBV28
D: TRBD1
size: .

CDR3: CASSPRGLAGQEMKYF
DNA: TGTGCCAGCAGCCCCCGCGGACTAGCGGGCCAAGAGATGAAGTACTTC
J: TRBJ2-5
V: TRBV7-9
D: TRBD2
size: .

CDR3: CASSQGAVEQYF
DNA: TGCGCCAGCAGCCAGGGGGCGGTAGAGCAGTACTTC
J: TRBJ2-7
V: TRBV5-1
D: TRBD1
size: .

CDR3: CATSDFQGVKQYF
DNA: TGTGCCACCAGTGATTTCCAGGGGGTCAAGCAGTACTTC
J: TRBJ2-7
V: TRBV24-1
D: TRBD1
size: .

CDR3: CASSAGLAGNTDTQYF
DNA: TGCGCCAGCAGCGCCGGACTAGCGGGTAACACAGATACGCAGTATTTT
J: TRBJ2-3
V: TRBV5-1
D: TRBD2
size: .

CDR3: CASSWTPPGGTDTQYF
DNA: TGCGCCAGCAGCTGGACACCCCCCGGAGGGACAGATACGCAGTATTTT
J: TRBJ2-3
V: TRBV5-1
D: .
size: .

CDR3: CASSLRTSGTNTGELFF
DNA: TGTGCCAGCAGTTTACGTACTAGCGGCACGAACACCGGGGAGCTGTTTTTT
J: TRBJ2-2
V: TRBV27
D: TRBD2
size: .

CDR3: CATSRSDRRTNEKLFF
DNA: TGTGCCACCAGCAGATCGGACAGGCGGACTAATGAAAAACTGTTTTTT
J: TRBJ1-4
V: TRBV15
D: TRBD1
size: .

CDR3: CATSRDQDFSGGYTF
DNA: TGTGCCACCAGCAGAGATCAGGACTTTTCTGGGGGCTACACCTTC
J: TRBJ1-2
V: TRBV15
D: .
size: .

CDR3: CASSIMQGVYTGELFF
DNA: TGTGCCAGCAGCATCATGCAGGGGGTATACACCGGGGAGCTGTTTTTT
J: TRBJ2-2
V: TRBV5-8
D: TRBD1
size: .

CDR3: CASSQGAGSYNEQFF
DNA: TGTGCCAGCAGCCAAGGGGCGGGCAGCTACAATGAGCAGTTCTTC
J: TRBJ2-1
V: TRBV14
D: .
size: once

CDR3: CSASGGVHNEQFF
DNA: TGCAGTGCTAGTGGGGGAGTCCACAATGAGCAGTTCTTC
J: TRBJ2-1
V: TRBV20-1
D: .
size: once

CDR3: CASRQPGQRSGINYGYTF
DNA: TGTGCCAGCAGACAACCGGGACAACGAAGCGGGATTAACTATGGCTACACCTTC
J: TRBJ1-2
V: TRBV27
D: .
size: .

CDR3: CASTPFLLGLAYNEQFF
DNA: TGTGCCAGCACCCCCTTTCTTTTGGGACTAGCATACAATGAGCAGTTCTTC
J: TRBJ2-1
V: TRBV7-2
D: TRBD2
size: .